This entry concerns a single T cell receptor beta chain. Its target is unknown. About 0.5 to 1 ug RNA was reverse transcribed with random hexamers. TCRdb re-analysed the immunoSEQ multiplex PCR reads in MiXCR, keeping a single row per CDR3 protein. The sample carries roughly 200,000 distinct CDR3 sequences, 90% to 95% recorded once. The data were obtained in a study of CD8 T cells in Susac syndrome. Findings and caveats of the study: The study recognized that the number of individuals in its TCR sequencing and HLA analysis was relatively small.

Recently defined diagnostic criteria for definite or probable disease were fulfilled by Susac syndrome patients. Negative isolation was applied to CD8+ and CD4+ T cells, and FACS enrichment was applied to TEMRA cells. This CDR3 is 11 amino acids long. Germline V CDR1 and CDR2: MDHEN, SYDVKM. V was clipped by 9 bases and J by 4 bases; unmatched bases: 1. V and J are TRBV28 and TRBJ2-7; 9 bases are a match to TRBD2. This clonotype originated in a human donor with Susac syndrome. Sequencing was performed on CD4+ T cells from PBMCs. CDR3 nucleotides: TGTGCCAGTCTAGCGGGATACGAGCAGTACTTC. It encodes CASLAGYEQYF.